The rows below give T cell receptor beta chains drawn from one sample of a study of graft-versus-host responses after intestinal transplantation. These receptors' targets are unknown. Sequencing used immunoSEQ multiplex PCR; TCRdb keeps in-frame clones, though not all of them. The sample lists about 59,000 clones; 90% to 95% were seen once. This material consisted of unstimulated CD4+ T cells sorted from spleen or lymph node cells, taken before transplant. The receptors shown here come from a human donor who was the organ donor for an intestinal transplant. Each CDR3 is given with its conserved first and last residue. Each record gives: V gene, J gene, clone size, D gene, CDR3 protein, CDR3 DNA. The D gene is left open where the match is weak. A row's size may be missing; if present it is once, few, many or a size class.

TRBV5-6	TRBJ2-2	-	-	CASSLGLAPVSNTGELFF	TGTGCCAGCAGCTTGGGGCTAGCGCCCGTGTCGAACACCGGGGAGCTGTTTTTT
TRBV6-5	TRBJ2-7	-	-	CASSYSVFYEQYF	TGTGCCAGCAGTTACTCCGTTTTTTACGAGCAGTACTTC
TRBV7-6	TRBJ1-2	-	-	CASSLVPGQFYGYTF	TGTGCCAGCAGCTTAGTTCCGGGACAATTCTATGGCTACACCTTC
TRBV7-2	TRBJ1-3	-	-	CASSPSAGRGGGNTIYF	TGTGCCAGCAGCCCCTCCGCGGGCAGGGGAGGGGGAAACACCATATATTTT
TRBV6-5	TRBJ2-5	-	-	CASSKGETQYF	TGTGCCAGCAGTAAAGGAGAGACCCAGTACTTC
TRBV2	TRBJ2-3	-	TRBD2	CASSETSGLMYF	TGTGCCAGCAGTGAAACTAGCGGACTGATGTATTTT
TRBV4-3	TRBJ1-5	once	TRBD1	CASSQDWTGGFQPQHF	TGCGCCAGCAGCCAAGATTGGACAGGGGGCTTCCAGCCCCAGCATTTT
TRBV7-9	TRBJ2-7	-	-	CASSLARTYYEQYF	TGTGCCAGCAGCTTAGCCCGAACATACTACGAGCAGTACTTC
TRBV7-2	TRBJ2-7	-	-	CASSLMIGDYEQYF	TGTGCCAGCAGCTTAATGATAGGGGACTACGAGCAGTACTTC
TRBV5-1	TRBJ1-1	once	-	CASSLGQVMNTEAFF	TGCGCCAGCAGCTTGGGACAGGTCATGAACACTGAAGCTTTCTTT
TRBV11-2	TRBJ2-3	-	-	CASSLVSPGRADTQYF	TGTGCCAGCAGCTTAGTCAGTCCGGGGCGGGCAGATACGCAGTATTTT
TRBV10-2	TRBJ2-4	once	-	CASSEDSLAKNIQYF	TGCGCCAGCAGTGAGGACAGCTTAGCCAAAAACATTCAGTACTTC
TRBV5-8	TRBJ2-7	-	TRBD2	CASSFARGGYEQYF	TGTGCCAGCAGCTTCGCGCGGGGGGGCTACGAGCAGTACTTC
TRBV5-1	TRBJ2-1	-	-	CASRSGTPTFEQFF	TGCGCCAGCAGATCCGGGACCCCGACCTTCGAGCAGTTCTTC
TRBV7-2	TRBJ2-7	-	-	CASSERGDSTYEQYF	TGTGCCAGCAGCGAAAGGGGGGACAGTACCTACGAGCAGTACTTC
TRBV2	TRBJ2-3	-	-	CAGRGPRWDTQYF	TGTGCCGGCCGGGGACCGAGGTGGGATACGCAGTATTTT
TRBV27	TRBJ1-6	-	-	CASGTGNSYNSPLHF	TGTGCCAGCGGAACAGGGAACTCCTATAATTCACCCCTCCACTTT
TRBV30	TRBJ2-1	-	TRBD2	CAWSVGAGGLQEQFF	TGTGCCTGGAGTGTAGGGGCGGGGGGGCTGCAGGAGCAGTTCTTC
TRBV7-9	TRBJ1-4	-	-	CASSLGAGRGPNEKLFF	TGTGCCAGCAGCTTAGGGGCAGGGAGGGGTCCGAATGAAAAACTGTTTTTT
TRBV2	TRBJ2-7	-	-	CASIQAYEQYF	TGTGCCAGCATACAGGCCTACGAGCAGTACTTC
TRBV12-5	TRBJ2-3	-	TRBD1	CASGFSQGVVTDTQYF	TGTGCTAGTGGTTTTTCACAGGGGGTAGTCACAGATACGCAGTATTTT
TRBV7-6	TRBJ2-1	-	TRBD1	CASSLSGQVLSSYNEQFF	TGTGCCAGCAGCTTATCTGGACAGGTCCTGAGCTCCTACAATGAGCAGTTCTTC
TRBV5-1	TRBJ2-5	-	-	CASSLIYRDQETQYF	TGCGCCAGCAGCCTAATTTACCGGGATCAAGAGACCCAGTACTTC
TRBV19	TRBJ2-3	-	-	CASTAGRATDTQYF	TGTGCCAGTACGGCGGGAAGGGCCACAGATACGCAGTATTTT
TRBV18	TRBJ1-6	-	-	CASSLQGMGGQTYNSPLHF	TGTGCCAGCTCACTCCAGGGGATGGGAGGTCAGACCTATAATTCACCCCTCCACTTT
TRBV5-5	TRBJ1-4	-	-	CASSPDGRNEKLFF	TGTGCCAGCAGCCCGGATGGGAGAAATGAAAAACTGTTTTTT
TRBV7-2	TRBJ1-5	-	TRBD1	CASSPRGRNQPQHF	TGTGCCAGCAGCCCCAGGGGGAGGAATCAGCCCCAGCATTTT
TRBV15	TRBJ2-3	-	TRBD2	CATSRPRFGAGGTDTQYF	TGTGCCACCAGCAGACCTCGATTCGGGGCGGGGGGCACAGATACGCAGTATTTT
TRBV2	TRBJ1-5	-	-	CASSVQAYQPQHF	TGTGCCAGCAGTGTCCAGGCTTATCAGCCCCAGCATTTT
TRBV6-6	TRBJ1-2	-	TRBD1	CASSFGTGVRGYTF	TGTGCCAGCAGTTTTGGGACAGGGGTAAGGGGCTACACCTTC
TRBV5-4	TRBJ2-7	-	-	CASSLETVSYEQYF	TGTGCCAGCAGCTTGGAGACGGTCTCTTACGAGCAGTACTTC
TRBV2	TRBJ1-1	-	-	CASSDGAGGGREAFF	TGTGCCAGCAGTGACGGGGCCGGCGGGGGCCGGGAAGCTTTCTTT
TRBV5-4	TRBJ2-1	-	-	CASSLASSEQFF	TGTGCCAGCAGCTTGGCATCGTCCGAGCAGTTCTTC
TRBV4-1	TRBJ2-5	-	-	CASSRTRTSQETQYF	TGCGCCAGCAGTCGAACTAGGACCTCTCAAGAGACCCAGTACTTC
TRBV27	TRBJ1-1	-	-	CASSLGARGTEAFF	TGTGCCAGCAGCTTGGGGGCGCGGGGTACTGAAGCTTTCTTT
TRBV5-1	TRBJ2-7	-	TRBD2	CASSEVSGRGYEQYF	TGCGCCAGCAGTGAGGTGTCAGGGCGGGGGTACGAGCAGTACTTC
TRBV6-4	TRBJ1-1	once	-	CASSQGFNTEAFF	TGTGCCAGCAGTCAGGGGTTTAACACTGAAGCTTTCTTT